A few counts support the clone carrying this T cell receptor (beta chain). This sample is drawn from a study of blood T cell repertoires in COVID-19. The V gene's germline CDR1 is SGDLS and CDR2 YYNGEE. The length of the CDR3 is 17 residues. Unmatched junction bases numbered 6, after V lost 0 bases and J lost 0 bases. In the study's own analysis: How many nucleated cells were present was estimated from reference gene primer amplification. The assay was immunoSEQ multiplex PCR, and TCRdb's table has in-frame clones only and misses some. V and J calls and clone size follow that table, whereas D and trimming were derived from the DNA. This repertoire shows some 93,000 clones, 85% found once; its top ten account for about 3.8%.

The chain is built from TRBV9 and TRBJ2-5; 9 bases are shared with TRBD2. The sequenced material came from peripheral blood. This receptor was identified in a man between 60 and 70 years old with acute or convalescent COVID-19. The CDR3 loop is CASSVGFAGGNQETQYF. The CDR3 DNA follows: TGTGCCAGCAGCGTAGGTTTCGCGGGAGGGAACCAAGAGACCCAGTACTTC.